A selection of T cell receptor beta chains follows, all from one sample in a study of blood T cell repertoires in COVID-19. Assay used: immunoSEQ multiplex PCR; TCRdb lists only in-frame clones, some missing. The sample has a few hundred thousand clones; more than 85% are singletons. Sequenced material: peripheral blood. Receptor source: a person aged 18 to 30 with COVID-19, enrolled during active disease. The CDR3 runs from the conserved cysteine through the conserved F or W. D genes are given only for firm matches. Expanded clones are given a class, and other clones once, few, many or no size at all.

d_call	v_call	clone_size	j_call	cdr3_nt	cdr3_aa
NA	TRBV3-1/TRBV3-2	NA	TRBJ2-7	TGTGCCAGCAGCCAAGAACTTCAAGAGCAGTACTTC	CASSQELQEQYF
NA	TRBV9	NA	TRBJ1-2	TGTGCCAGCAGCGGTTACAGTGGCTACACCTTC	CASSGYSGYTF
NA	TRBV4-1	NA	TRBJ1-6	TGCGCCAGCAGCAGCGGCAGGGGAAATTCACCCCTCCACTTT	CASSSGRGNSPLHF
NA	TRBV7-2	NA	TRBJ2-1	TGTGCCAGCAGCCCGAACTTGAGATCCGAGCAGTTCTTC	CASSPNLRSEQFF
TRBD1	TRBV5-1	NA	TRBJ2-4	TGCGCCAGCAGCTTGGTGTCGGGACAGGGGAACATTCAGTACTTC	CASSLVSGQGNIQYF
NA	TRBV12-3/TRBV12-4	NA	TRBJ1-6	TGTGCCAGCAGATTCGGGGATTCACCCCTCCACTTT	CASRFGDSPLHF
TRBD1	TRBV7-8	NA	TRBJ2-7	TGTGCCAGCAGCTCCGGACAGGGCGGGGAGCAGTACTTC	CASSSGQGGEQYF
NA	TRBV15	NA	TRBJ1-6	TGTGCCACCAGCGCTACTTCGACAGTCTATAATTCACCCCTCCACTTT	CATSATSTVYNSPLHF
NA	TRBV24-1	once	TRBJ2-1	TGTGCCACCAGTGATTTAGGCAGGGGCAATGAGCAGTTCTTC	CATSDLGRGNEQFF
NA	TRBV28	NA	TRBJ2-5	TGTGCCAGCAGGGGGGGATGGACCCAAGAGACCCAGTACTTC	CASRGGWTQETQYF
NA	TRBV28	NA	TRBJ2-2	TGTGCCAGCAGTTCCTCCGGGGCAGGGGAGAACGGGGAGCTGTTTTTT	CASSSSGAGENGELFF
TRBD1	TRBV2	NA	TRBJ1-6	TGTGCCAGCATCTTACAGGGGGGGGATTCACCCCTCCACTTT	CASILQGGDSPLHF
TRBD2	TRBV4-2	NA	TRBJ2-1	TGTGCCAGCACCGGGTGGGGTAAGAGACACGGTGGCGGGAGGGCCCCCTACAATGAGCAGTTCTTC	CASTGWGKRHGGGRAPYNEQFF
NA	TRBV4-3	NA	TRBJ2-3	TGCGCCAGCAGCCTCGGGACTGTAAGCACAGATACGCAGTATTTT	CASSLGTVSTDTQYF
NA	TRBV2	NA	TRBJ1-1	TGTGCCAGCAGTGTGAGTTTTGCGGGGGCGGCTGAAGCTTTCTTT	CASSVSFAGAAEAFF
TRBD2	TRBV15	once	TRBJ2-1	TGTGCCACCAGCAGAGAGGGGACTAGCGGGATCGATGAGCAGTTCTTC	CATSREGTSGIDEQFF
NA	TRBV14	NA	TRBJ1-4	TGTGCCAGCAGCCGCCCGGGGGGGGAATCCCCAACTAATGAAAAACTGTTTTTT	CASSRPGGESPTNEKLFF
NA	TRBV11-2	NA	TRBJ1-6	TGTGCCAGCAGCTTATCACAGTATAATTCACCCCTCCACTTT	CASSLSQYNSPLHF
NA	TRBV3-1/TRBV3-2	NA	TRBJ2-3	TGTGCCAGCAGCCAAGAGGTTACTCCGAGGGATACGCAGTATTTT	CASSQEVTPRDTQYF
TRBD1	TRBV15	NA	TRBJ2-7	TGTGCCACCAGCAGGGGACAGGGAGACTACGAGCAGTACTTC	CATSRGQGDYEQYF
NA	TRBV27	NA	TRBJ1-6	TGTGCCAGCAGTCACGACCCACAGGATGTCTCACCCCTCCACTTT	CASSHDPQDVSPLHF
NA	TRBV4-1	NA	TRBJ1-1	TGCGCCAGCAGCCAAGATCGGCGACAGGAGACTGAAGCTTTCTTT	CASSQDRRQETEAFF
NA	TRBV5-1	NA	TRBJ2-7	TGCGCCAGCAGCTTGGCGCAGGGGGGTCTCGAGCAGTACTTC	CASSLAQGGLEQYF